This is a list of T cell receptor beta chains from one sample in a study of graft-versus-host responses after intestinal transplantation. TCRdb's table, derived via immunoSEQ multiplex PCR, lists solely in-frame clones and lacks some. The sample holds 100,000 or so clones, over 80% seen once. Antigen specificity for these receptors is unknown. Sequences were derived from unstimulated CD8+ T cells sorted from spleen or lymph node cells, sampled before transplant. The receptors derive from a human donor who was the organ donor for an intestinal transplant. CDR3s include the opening cysteine and the closing phenylalanine or tryptophan. A D gene is named only where the DNA matches it firmly. Clone size, where shown, is once, few, many, or a class for clones that have expanded.

>TRBJ2-3|TRBV5-6|.|.
TGTGCCAGCAGCTTGGCCTATGAGGGCAGTAGCACAGATACGCAGTATTTT
CASSLAYEGSSTDTQYF
>TRBJ1-6|TRBV5-6|.|.
TGTGCCAGCAGCTTGGGTCGTCGGTTTTATAATTCACCCCTCCACTTT
CASSLGRRFYNSPLHF
>TRBJ2-1|TRBV7-7|few|TRBD2
TGTGCTAGCAGCCGAGGGGACGGGCCCCGGGAGGCCTACAATGAGCAGTTCTTC
CASSRGDGPREAYNEQFF
>TRBJ2-1|TRBV6-6|.|TRBD2
TGTGCCAGCAGTTACGGACAAGCTAGCGGGGGGAATGAGCAGTTCTTC
CASSYGQASGGNEQFF
>TRBJ1-1|TRBV27|few|.
TGTGCAGCGAGAGGGAACACTGAAGCTTTCTTT
CAARGNTEAFF
>TRBJ2-7|TRBV6-5|.|TRBD1
TGTGCCAGCAGTTACTCCCAGACAGGGGTCTCCTACGAGCAGTACTTC
CASSYSQTGVSYEQYF
>TRBJ2-7|TRBV9|once|TRBD2
TGTGCCAGCAGCTCCGATAGCGGGAGATGGAACGAGCAGTACTTC
CASSSDSGRWNEQYF
>TRBJ1-5|TRBV5-6|.|.
TGTGCCAGCAGCCCCGCGGACGCCGGGGGTCAGCCCCAGCATTTT
CASSPADAGGQPQHF
>TRBJ1-1|TRBV5-6|.|.
TGTGCCAGCAGCTTAACGACCCGGACAGTTATCTTT
CASSLTTRTVIF
>TRBJ2-1|TRBV13|.|.
TGTGCCACCGGCAGTGGGCCTACTAGTTCCGATGAGCAGTTCTTC
CATGSGPTSSDEQFF
>TRBJ2-7|TRBV12-2|.|.
TGTGCAAGTCGCCTTGACGGGGGGTACGAGCAGTACTTC
CASRLDGGYEQYF
>TRBJ2-3|TRBV6-5|.|TRBD2
TGTGCCAGCAGTCTAGCGGGGGGCCGCACAGATACGCAGTATTTT
CASSLAGGRTDTQYF
>TRBJ1-1|TRBV7-9|.|TRBD1
TGTGCCATCACGGACAGGGCTCGTTTAAGGACTGAAGCTTTCTTT
CAITDRARLRTEAFF
>TRBJ2-5|TRBV13|.|.
TGTGCCAGCAGCTTAGCTCCAGGTATTGAGACCCAGTACTTC
CASSLAPGIETQYF
>TRBJ2-1|TRBV27|.|TRBD1
TGTGCCAGTAGGGACAGGGGATACAATGAGCAGTTCTTC
CASRDRGYNEQFF
>TRBJ2-1|TRBV25-1|.|TRBD2
TGTGCCAGCAGTGAGTTACTAGCGGGGTCCTACAATGAGCAGTTCTTC
CASSELLAGSYNEQFF
>TRBJ1-6|TRBV20-1|.|TRBD1
TGCAGTGCGGGACAGGGACGACCCCTCCACTTT
CSAGQGRPLHF
>TRBJ2-1|TRBV7-3|.|.
TGTGCCAGCAGCGTCTTACTGAGCTCCTACAATGAGCAGTTCTTC
CASSVLLSSYNEQFF
>TRBJ2-1|TRBV4-3|.|.
TGCGCCAGCAGCCAGGGACTCCTCAAGTTCTTC
CASSQGLLKFF
>TRBJ2-7|TRBV6-5|few|.
TGTGCCAGCAGTCCAGGGTGGGAGCAGTACTTC
CASSPGWEQYF
>TRBJ2-3|TRBV27|.|TRBD2
TGTGCCAGCAGTCCGAGCCCTAGCGGGAGCACAGATACGCAGTATTTT
CASSPSPSGSTDTQYF
>TRBJ2-1|TRBV4-3|.|.
TGCGCCAGCAGCCAAGCAGGCAATGAGCAGTTCTTC
CASSQAGNEQFF
>TRBJ1-5|TRBV12-1|.|.
TGTGCCAGCAGCGAGGACATGCATAGCAATCAGCCCCAGCATTTT
CASSEDMHSNQPQHF
>TRBJ2-3|TRBV28|.|TRBD1
TGTGCCAGCAGTTTAGGTTTGACAGGGTGGGCAGATACGCAGTATTTT
CASSLGLTGWADTQYF
>TRBJ2-1|TRBV11-2|.|TRBD1
TGTGCCAGCAGCTTAGCGGGACAGGGGGCCGGGAATGAGCAGTTCTTC
CASSLAGQGAGNEQFF
>TRBJ1-4|TRBV28|.|.
TGTGCCAGCAGTTTTGGGCTGGGTCGTGAAAAACTGTTTTTT
CASSFGLGREKLFF
>TRBJ2-1|TRBV5-1|once|TRBD1
TGCGCCAGCAGCGCTCCGGGACAGGGGCTGGCCGATGAGCAGTTCTTC
CASSAPGQGLADEQFF
>TRBJ2-2|TRBV29-1|.|.
TGCAGCGTTGAACTCGGGAACACCGGGGAGCTGTTTTTT
CSVELGNTGELFF
>TRBJ1-5|TRBV18|.|.
TGTGCCAGCTCTCCCGAGGGCCGGTCAAGGTGGAACAATCAGCCCCAGCATTTT
CASSPEGRSRWNNQPQHF
>TRBJ1-2|TRBV5-4|.|.
TGTGCCAGCAGCCCTTTTTATGGGGGGGTTAACGGCTACACCTTC
CASSPFYGGVNGYTF
>TRBJ1-1|TRBV13|.|.
TGTGCCAGCAGCTCCCCCCCCTCTGAAGCTTTCTTT
CASSSPPSEAFF
>TRBJ1-1|TRBV29-1|once|.
TGCAGCGTGGCCGGGAGGGCTGGGGACACTGAAGCTTTCTTT
CSVAGRAGDTEAFF
>TRBJ2-1|TRBV30|.|TRBD2
TGTGCCTGGGGGCTAGCGGTCTACAATGAGCAGTTCTTC
CAWGLAVYNEQFF
>TRBJ2-5|TRBV28|.|TRBD1
TGTGCCAGCAGCCCGAGGACAGGGGCTTGGGAGACCCAGTACTTC
CASSPRTGAWETQYF
>TRBJ1-2|TRBV27|.|.
TGTGCCAGCAGTCGGACAGCTAACTATGGCTACACCTTC
CASSRTANYGYTF
>TRBJ2-4|TRBV11-1|.|.
TGTGCCAGCAGCCCAGGGTCAGTCAAAAACATTCAGTACTTC
CASSPGSVKNIQYF
>TRBJ2-7|TRBV7-2|once|.
TGTGCCAGCAGTCCACTGGGGCCCAGGGGAACACACTACGAGCAGTACTTC
CASSPLGPRGTHYEQYF
>TRBJ2-1|TRBV5-4|.|TRBD2
TGTGCCAGCCTGGGGGGGAAGGGCTACAATGAGCAGTTCTTC
CASLGGKGYNEQFF
>TRBJ2-5|TRBV4-1|.|TRBD1
TGCGCCAGCAGCCAAGATATCAGGGGGCCCCTGGAGACCCAGTACTTC
CASSQDIRGPLETQYF
>TRBJ1-5|TRBV15|.|.
TGTGCCACCAGCAGAGATCAGGGACACCTATATCAGCCCCAGCATTTT
CATSRDQGHLYQPQHF
>TRBJ2-3|TRBV27|.|.
TGTGCCAGCACCCTCTCCAGGGGGGCCACAGATACGCAGTATTTT
CASTLSRGATDTQYF
>TRBJ1-2|TRBV10-3|.|.
TGTGCCATCAGGCGAGGGTCCATAAACTATGGCTACACCTTC
CAIRRGSINYGYTF
>TRBJ2-7|TRBV10-3|.|.
TGTGCCATAGCCCCCGGCGGGGCAGATCCTCCCTACGAGCAGTACTTC
CAIAPGGADPPYEQYF